The 24 T cell receptor beta chains presented below share a single source sample, sequenced in a study of blood T cell repertoires in COVID-19. This table comes from immunoSEQ multiplex PCR, and its TCRdb copy is limited to in-frame clones, with some not included. The sample lists about 69,000 clones, 65% to 85% seen once, with 15% to 20% in the top ten. The specimen was peripheral blood. The source of these receptors is a man in his 60s with acute or convalescent COVID-19.

The chain has TRBV5-5 and TRBJ1-6, with D possibly matching TRBD1 (6 bases). The germline V and J ends were trimmed by 4 bases and 0 bases, with 23 bases remaining between them. The CDR3 is 20 amino acids. The germline CDR1 and CDR2 sequences are SGHKS and YYEKEE (reference sequence). This chain's CDR3 is CASSTPGGGRASSYNSPLHF. The CDR3 DNA reads TGTGCCAGCAGCACCCCCGGGGGGGGGCGCGCGAGCTCCTATAATTCACCCCTCCACTTT.

V and J are TRBV14 and TRBJ2-1, with TRBD2 matching 12 bases. Germline assignment: CDR1 SGHDN and CDR2 FVKESK. CDR3 length: 14 residues. J was trimmed by 7 bases and V by 8 bases; bases with no gene match: 6. CDR3 amino acids: CASSPSGGANEQFF. CDR3 sequence (DNA): TGTGCCAGCTCCCCTAGCGGGGGGGCAAATGAGCAGTTCTTC.

The V call is TRBV6-5, the J call TRBJ2-7, with D possibly being TRBD2 (5 bases). Per germline, CDR1 MNHEY and CDR2 SVGAGI. The CDR3 consists of 16 residues. The V gene lost 2 bases and the J gene lost 2 bases, with 16 bases spanning the gap. The CDR3 region has the DNA TGTGCCAGCAGTTACAGCCGGGATCTTGGCACCTACGAGCAGTACTTC. This codes for CASSYSRDLGTYEQYF.

The chain is built from TRBV5-1 and TRBJ2-1; D gene ambiguous. The CDR3 consists of 15 residues. Germline CDR1 and CDR2: SGHRS and YFSETQ. Trimming pared 1 base from V and 7 bases from J, leaving 15 bases between. The CDR3 here is CASSLQADPSNEQFF. CDR3 DNA sequence: TGCGCCAGCAGCTTGCAGGCTGACCCCTCAAATGAGCAGTTCTTC.

The chain has TRBV7-9 and TRBJ1-1, with D possibly TRBD1 on 5 matching bases. V lost 2 bases and J lost 10, with 11 bases in between. Germline V CDR1 and CDR2: SEHNR, FQNEAQ (reference sequence). This CDR3 comprises 12 residues. CDR3: CASSLNSGPAFF. For the CDR3, the DNA is TGTGCCAGCAGCTTAAATTCAGGGCCAGCTTTCTTT. Drawing the rest from reference TRBV7-9 and TRBJ1-1, the complete variable domain is DTGVSQNPRHKITKRGQNVTFRCDPISEHNRLYWYRQTLGQGPEFLTYFQNEAQLEKSRLLSDRFSAERPKGSFSTLEIQRTEQGDSAMYLCASSLNSGPAFFGQGTRLTVV.

V usage is TRBV2 and J usage is TRBJ2-7, with D possibly matching TRBD1 (5 bases). V was cut by 8 bases and J by 1 base, with 12 bases left in between. Germline values: CDR1 SNHLY, CDR2 FYNNEI. The length of the CDR3 is 13 residues. The CDR3 sequence: CASSTERSYEQYF. The CDR3 nucleotides are TGTGCCAGCTCGACAGAAAGATCCTACGAGCAGTACTTC.

The chain carries TRBV27 and TRBJ2-1; tentative D call: TRBD1 (5 bases). V dropped 2 bases and J dropped 0 bases, with 8 bases sitting between them. Germline V gene sequence: CDR1 MNHEY, CDR2 SMNVEV (reference sequence). This CDR3 is built from 15 residues. This chain's CDR3 is CASSLIQGSYNEQFF. CDR3 in DNA: TGTGCCAGCAGTTTAATCCAGGGCTCCTACAATGAGCAGTTCTTC.

In DNA form, the CDR3 reads TGTGCCAGCAGCTTAAGGACGGGAGGCTATCAGCCCCAGCATTTT. It translates to CASSLRTGGYQPQHF. The chain is built from TRBV7-8 and TRBJ1-5; D is ambiguous. Looked up from germline, CDR1 is SGHVS and CDR2 is FQNEAQ. The CDR3 consists of 15 residues. V lost 2 bases and J 5 bases, leaving 13 bases between the germline ends.

The rearrangement uses TRBV7-9 and TRBJ1-1; D might be TRBD1 (5 bases). The CDR3 is 15 residues long. V shed 5 bases and J shed 0 bases, with 13 bases lying between them. From germline, CDR1 is SEHNR and CDR2 FQNEAQ (reference sequence). The CDR3 reads CASSPRQNMNTEAFF. In DNA form, the CDR3 reads TGTGCCAGCAGCCCCCGACAGAATATGAACACTGAAGCTTTCTTT.

This clone came up once. V usage is TRBV6-1 and J usage is TRBJ1-2; TRBD1 matches 9 bases. Germline-derived CDR1 and CDR2 are MNHNS and SASEGT. V shed 1 base and J 4 bases; nucleotides not matched to a gene: 4. This CDR3 is built from 15 residues. This CDR3 reads CASSEGTGEVYGYTF. The CDR3 nucleotides are TGTGCCAGCAGTGAAGGGACAGGGGAGGTCTATGGCTACACCTTC.

This clone was detected a few times. The CDR3 reads CAISPEGDRGPREYF. The CDR3, as DNA: TGTGCCATCAGTCCCGAGGGGGACAGGGGCCCGCGTGAGTACTTC. This chain connects TRBV10-3 to TRBJ2-5, with 10 positions matching TRBD1. V lost 5 bases, J lost 12 bases, and 15 bases stayed unmatched. This CDR3 region has 15 residues. Germline CDR1 and CDR2: ENHRY and SYGVKD.

The chain employs TRBV2 and TRBJ2-1; 11 bases map to TRBD1. This CDR3 is built from 14 residues. The J segment lost 7 bases and the V segment lost 7 bases, leaving 6 bases of the junction unmatched. Germline V CDR1 and CDR2: SNHLY, FYNNEI. The CDR3, as DNA: TGTGCCAGCAACACTGGGACAGGGGGGAATGAGCAGTTCTTC. As protein: CASNTGTGGNEQFF. The full variable domain, its missing parts supplied by reference TRBV2 and TRBJ2-1, is EPEVTQTPSHQVTQMGQEVILRCVPISNHLYFYWYRQILGQKVEFLVSFYNNEISEKSEIFDDQFSVERPDGSNFTLKIRSTKLEDSAMYFCASNTGTGGNEQFFGPGTRLTVL.

The chain joins TRBV12-5 to TRBJ2-3; D gene ambiguous. This CDR3 has 12 residues. Between the trimmed V and J ends, which lost 4 bases and 4 bases, there was a span of 6 bases. Germline-derived CDR1 and CDR2 are LGHNT and FRNRAP. The CDR3 DNA reads TGTGCTAGTGGTTCGACACCAGATACGCAGTATTTT. Translated: CASGSTPDTQYF.

The chain recombines TRBV15 with TRBJ2-2; 7 nucleotides agree with TRBD1. The CDR3 consists of 16 residues. Germline V gives CDR1 LNHNV, CDR2 YYDKDF (reference sequence). Unmatched junction bases numbered 9, after V lost 5 bases and J lost 3 bases. The CDR3 is CATSLPGQTYTGELFF. CDR3 DNA: TGTGCCACCAGCTTGCCGGGACAGACTTACACCGGGGAGCTGTTTTTT.

This rearrangement joins TRBV10-3 to TRBJ2-5; 8 bases are a match to TRBD2. V lost 0 bases, J lost 1 base, and 4 bases stayed unmatched. This CDR3 is built from 16 residues. Germline CDR1 ENHRY, CDR2 SYGVKD. CDR3 sequence reads: CAISESAGGLQETQYF. CDR3 bases: TGTGCCATCAGTGAGTCGGCGGGGGGTCTCCAAGAGACCCAGTACTTC.

The CDR3 here is CASSPLNRDRAYEQYF. The CDR3 coding sequence is TGTGCCAGCAGCCCTCTAAACCGGGACAGGGCCTACGAGCAGTACTTC. The chain has TRBV11-2 and TRBJ2-7; 9 positions match TRBD1. This CDR3 comprises 16 residues. Germline V gene data show CDR1 as SGHAT and CDR2 as FQNNGV. The J segment lost 2 bases and the V segment lost 5 bases, leaving 10 bases of the junction unmatched.

The J gene is TRBJ1-6, the V gene TRBV9; tentatively, D is TRBD1 (6 bases). Germline-derived CDR1 and CDR2 are SGDLS and YYNGEE. The CDR3 sequence is 13 residues long. V was trimmed by 7 bases and J by 10 bases, leaving 15 bases between them. CDR3 residues: CASPEGGNSPLHF. DNA for the CDR3: TGTGCCAGCCCCGAGGGGGGGAACTCACCCCTCCACTTT.

The gene calls are TRBV9 and TRBJ1-4; 8 nucleotides match TRBD1. From germline, CDR1 is SGDLS and CDR2 YYNGEE. Trimming removed 0 bases from V and 5 bases from J; junction bases left unmatched: 6. The CDR3 is 16 residues long. CDR3 sequence (DNA): TGTGCCAGCAGCGTAGCTCAAAACAGGGGGAATGAAAAACTGTTTTTT. Amino acids: CASSVAQNRGNEKLFF.

The chain uses TRBV2 and TRBJ2-7; 8 positions agree with TRBD1. This CDR3 has 13 amino acids. The V gene end was trimmed by 6 bases and the J gene end by 2 bases; junction bases not matched to a gene: 3. Germline values: CDR1 SNHLY, CDR2 FYNNEI. The CDR3 protein is CASSRRGPYEQYF. In DNA, the CDR3 is TGTGCCAGCAGCCGCAGGGGGCCCTACGAGCAGTACTTC. Full variable domain (missing parts from reference TRBV2 and TRBJ2-7): EPEVTQTPSHQVTQMGQEVILRCVPISNHLYFYWYRQILGQKVEFLVSFYNNEISEKSEIFDDQFSVERPDGSNFTLKIRSTKLEDSAMYFCASSRRGPYEQYFGPGTRLTVT.

As regards this clone: The junction differs from germline at one of its ends, possibly a read error. This chain joins TRBV5-5 and TRBJ1-2; perhaps TRBD1 as D (5 bases). Per germline, CDR1 SGHKS and CDR2 YYEKEE (reference sequence). The CDR3 contains 15 residues. CDR3 protein: CASSPAGAANYGYTF. DNA of the CDR3: TGTGCCAGCAGCCCCGCTGGGGCAGCTAATTATGGCTACACCTTC.

The gene calls are TRBV6-1 and TRBJ2-3; D gene ambiguous. The ends were cut back, 1 base at V and 6 bases at J, with 8 bases in the middle. The CDR3 has 13 amino acids. In germline, CDR1 is MNHNS, CDR2 SASEGT. Written as DNA, the CDR3 is TGTGCCAGCAGTGAAGGGGCGTGGGATACGCAGTATTTT. Translated: CASSEGAWDTQYF.

The chain is built from TRBV2 and TRBJ2-3; perhaps TRBD1 as D (5 bases). CDR1 is SNHLY, CDR2 FYNNEI, per germline. The V end lost 7 bases, the J end lost 1 base, and 9 bases lay between the germline ends. The CDR3 covers 13 residues. The CDR3 region is CASTVGRTDTQYF. The DNA for the CDR3 is TGTGCCAGCACCGTGGGGCGCACAGATACGCAGTATTTT.

The chain's CDR3 is CASSMIGDSPKYYEQYF. CDR3 DNA sequence: TGTGCCAGTAGTATGATTGGGGACAGTCCGAAATACTACGAGCAGTACTTC. The V and J genes are TRBV19 and TRBJ2-7, with 7 bases lining up with TRBD1. The trim removed 3 bases at V and 3 bases at J, leaving 14 bases unmatched. Germline V gene lookup returns CDR1 LNHDA and CDR2 SQIVND (reference sequence). CDR3 length: 17 amino acids.

With respect to this clone: This specimen includes other DNA sequences encoding the same CDR3. This rearrangement joins TRBV7-2 to TRBJ1-2; 7 bases are a match to TRBD1. V dropped 5 bases and J dropped 0; count of bases not matched to a gene: 3. The germline gives CDR1 SGHTA, CDR2 FQGNSA. CDR3 length: 14 residues. The CDR3 coding sequence is TGTGCCAGCAGCCTCGGGACAGCTAACTATGGCTACACCTTC. Protein sequence: CASSLGTANYGYTF.